The rows below give T cell receptor beta chains drawn from one sample of a study of PD-L1 blockade in urothelial cancer. The assay was immunoSEQ multiplex PCR, and TCRdb's table has in-frame clones only and misses some. The data hold roughly 120,000 clones, with approximately 90% observed a single time. The sample here was PBMCs, taken around atezolizumab (anti-PD-L1) treatment. Receptors were obtained from a man in his sixties with urothelial cancer. Each CDR3 is given with its conserved first and last residue.

v_gene: TRBV10-3; j_gene: TRBJ2-3; CDR3aa: CALGASGKDTQYF
v_gene: TRBV27; j_gene: TRBJ1-1; CDR3aa: CASTSSGAGNTEAFF
v_gene: TRBV9; j_gene: TRBJ2-7; CDR3aa: CASSAPGGRGVYEQYF
v_gene: TRBV28; j_gene: TRBJ2-3; CDR3aa: CASSLSGAPFTDTQYF
v_gene: TRBV28; j_gene: TRBJ1-1; CDR3aa: CASSPSGQGRSEAFF
v_gene: TRBV18; j_gene: TRBJ2-1; CDR3aa: CASSRGTSGGNEQFF
v_gene: TRBV5-1; j_gene: TRBJ2-3; CDR3aa: CASSPGGVADTQYF
v_gene: TRBV18; j_gene: TRBJ2-5; CDR3aa: CASSPRQPQETQYF
v_gene: TRBV29-1; j_gene: TRBJ1-1; CDR3aa: CSAQSGGNTIEAFF
v_gene: TRBV7-3; j_gene: TRBJ1-6; CDR3aa: CASSLRGGSNNSPLHF
v_gene: TRBV5-4; j_gene: TRBJ2-1; CDR3aa: CASSLFHYNEQFF
v_gene: TRBV25-1; j_gene: TRBJ1-2; CDR3aa: CASSEYFPDRENGYTF
v_gene: TRBV30; j_gene: TRBJ2-5; CDR3aa: CAWSSSGALKQETQYF
v_gene: TRBV6-4; j_gene: TRBJ1-4; CDR3aa: CASVLLTGLIEKLFF
v_gene: TRBV7-2; j_gene: TRBJ1-2; CDR3aa: CASSLTQSHGYTF
v_gene: TRBV5-1; j_gene: TRBJ2-3; CDR3aa: CASSLAGTSGSTDTQYF
v_gene: TRBV7-9; j_gene: TRBJ2-1; CDR3aa: CASSLGLHSYNEQFF
v_gene: TRBV5-1; j_gene: TRBJ2-1; CDR3aa: CASSLGTAIPSYNEQFF
v_gene: TRBV5-4; j_gene: TRBJ2-3; CDR3aa: CASSLDLSEHTQYF
v_gene: TRBV13; j_gene: TRBJ2-5; CDR3aa: CASSLAPGETQYF
v_gene: TRBV6-5; j_gene: TRBJ2-7; CDR3aa: CASSTRWVEQYF
v_gene: TRBV6-6; j_gene: TRBJ2-5; CDR3aa: CASNELAYQETQYF
v_gene: TRBV6-5; j_gene: TRBJ1-2; CDR3aa: CASSYHHFDRAVGYTF
v_gene: TRBV9; j_gene: TRBJ2-3; CDR3aa: CASSVGTGSEADTQYF
v_gene: TRBV7-9; j_gene: TRBJ1-2; CDR3aa: CASSLDGTGSGYGYTF
v_gene: TRBV7-2; j_gene: TRBJ2-5; CDR3aa: CASSLAAGAVRETQYF
v_gene: TRBV10-3; j_gene: TRBJ1-1; CDR3aa: CAISVQGANTEAFF
v_gene: TRBV6-5; j_gene: TRBJ2-1; CDR3aa: CASGSLIAAMSEQQFF
v_gene: TRBV2; j_gene: TRBJ2-5; CDR3aa: CASKESPTGLQETQYF
v_gene: TRBV7-2; j_gene: TRBJ1-5; CDR3aa: CASSRTGRDQPQHF
v_gene: TRBV6-1; j_gene: TRBJ2-2; CDR3aa: CASSALGGLAGGTNTGELFF
v_gene: TRBV4-2; j_gene: TRBJ2-7; CDR3aa: CASSPPGESYEQYF
v_gene: TRBV14; j_gene: TRBJ1-1; CDR3aa: CASSQDNKKAFF
v_gene: TRBV4-3; j_gene: TRBJ2-2; CDR3aa: CASSQDPGRGELFF